This TCR beta chain was sequenced during a study of PD-L1 blockade in urothelial cancer. Study-wide background: Median T cell yield from tumor specimens was 1,400 to 1,500 cells.

The protocol was immunoSEQ multiplex PCR, while the TCRdb copy is restricted to in-frame clones and leaves out a portion. The sample lists approximately 2,500 clones, around 33% occurring once. Sequenced here: tumor tissue, sampled before atezolizumab (anti-PD-L1) treatment. The receptor was isolated from a man between 65 and 79 years old with urothelial cancer.

In DNA form, the CDR3 reads TGTGCCACCAAGACAGGGAATCAGCCCCAGCATTTT. It codes for CATKTGNQPQHF. V and J are TRBV6-8 and TRBJ1-5, with 7 nucleotides matching TRBD1. Looked up from germline, CDR1 is MNHGY and CDR2 is SAAAGT. With V trimmed by 10 bases and J by 4 bases, 4 bases remained unmatched. The length of the CDR3 is 12 residues.